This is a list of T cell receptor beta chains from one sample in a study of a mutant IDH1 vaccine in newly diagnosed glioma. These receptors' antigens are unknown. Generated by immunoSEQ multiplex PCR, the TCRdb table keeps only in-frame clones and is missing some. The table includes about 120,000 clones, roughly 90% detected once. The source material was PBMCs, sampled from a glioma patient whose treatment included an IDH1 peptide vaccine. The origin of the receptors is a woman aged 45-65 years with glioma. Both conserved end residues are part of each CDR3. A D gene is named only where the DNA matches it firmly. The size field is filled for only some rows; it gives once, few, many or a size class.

CDR3 protein: CASSLISAQGRGAFF
CDR3 DNA: TGTGCCAGCAGTTTAATTAGCGCTCAGGGTCGGGGAGCTTTCTTT
D gene: NA
clone size: NA
J gene: TRBJ1-1
V gene: TRBV28

CDR3 protein: CASSLSEGPGELFF
CDR3 DNA: TGTGCCAGCAGCTTATCGGAGGGCCCCGGGGAGCTGTTTTTT
D gene: NA
clone size: NA
J gene: TRBJ2-2
V gene: TRBV11-2

CDR3 protein: CASSPSQGSYGYTF
CDR3 DNA: TGCGCCAGCAGCCCGTCCCAGGGTAGCTATGGCTACACCTTC
D gene: NA
clone size: NA
J gene: TRBJ1-2
V gene: TRBV4-1

CDR3 protein: CASSLGRLAGQETQYF
CDR3 DNA: TGTGCCAGCAGCCTAGGGCGGCTAGCGGGACAAGAGACCCAGTACTTC
D gene: TRBD2
clone size: NA
J gene: TRBJ2-5
V gene: TRBV13

CDR3 protein: CAISEVRKATGELFF
CDR3 DNA: TGTGCCATCAGTGAAGTTCGGAAGGCCACCGGGGAGCTGTTTTTT
D gene: NA
clone size: once
J gene: TRBJ2-2
V gene: TRBV10-3

CDR3 protein: CASSLDTGATEAFF
CDR3 DNA: TGTGCCAGCAGCCTTGACACTGGGGCCACTGAAGCTTTCTTT
D gene: NA
clone size: NA
J gene: TRBJ1-1
V gene: TRBV9

CDR3 protein: CASSLAPGLAGGTDTQYF
CDR3 DNA: TGTGCCAGCAGCTTAGCTCCGGGACTAGCGGGAGGCACAGATACGCAGTATTTT
D gene: TRBD2
clone size: NA
J gene: TRBJ2-3
V gene: TRBV11-2

CDR3 protein: CASSPPGNSNQPQHF
CDR3 DNA: TGTGCCAGCAGTCCCCCGGGAAATAGCAATCAGCCCCAGCATTTT
D gene: NA
clone size: NA
J gene: TRBJ1-5
V gene: TRBV28

CDR3 protein: CASSRGRDTEAFF
CDR3 DNA: TGTGCCAGCAGTCGTGGGAGGGACACTGAAGCTTTCTTT
D gene: NA
clone size: few
J gene: TRBJ1-1
V gene: TRBV27

CDR3 protein: CAWSTGGGSYEQYF
CDR3 DNA: TGTGCCTGGAGTACGGGTGGCGGGTCCTACGAGCAGTACTTC
D gene: NA
clone size: NA
J gene: TRBJ2-7
V gene: TRBV30

CDR3 protein: CASIDRDSGARDTQYF
CDR3 DNA: TGTGCCAGCATAGACCGGGACTCGGGGGCGCGGGATACGCAGTATTTT
D gene: NA
clone size: once
J gene: TRBJ2-3
V gene: TRBV5-4

CDR3 protein: CASSPPRRSSYEQYF
CDR3 DNA: TGTGCCAGCAGTCCCCCAAGGCGGAGCTCCTACGAGCAGTACTTC
D gene: NA
clone size: NA
J gene: TRBJ2-7
V gene: TRBV28

CDR3 protein: CASSLGTSGGSYEQYF
CDR3 DNA: TGTGCCAGCAGCTTAGGGACTAGCGGGGGGTCCTACGAGCAGTACTTC
D gene: TRBD2
clone size: NA
J gene: TRBJ2-7
V gene: TRBV7-9